Listed here are 6 T cell receptor beta chains from one sample, sequenced in a study of T-cell reconstitution after alpha-beta-depleted transplantation in children. A library of TCRbeta sequences, prepared with unique molecular identifiers, was generated. TCRdb recomputed calls from the PCR reads with MiXCR, one row per CDR3 protein. The table lists around 500,000 distinct CDR3 sequences, around 12% of them singletons. This specimen was PBMCs from the stem cell graft donor, taken from the stem cell graft. The receptors were gathered from a human donor who donated a stem cell graft to a child with combined immunodeficiency.

This clonotype was recorded a few times. The J gene is TRBJ2-3, the V gene TRBV5-5; no firm D call. This CDR3 has 13 residues. V was cut by 0 bases and J by 7 bases, with 9 bases left in between. Germline-derived CDR1 and CDR2 are SGHKS and YYEKEE (reference sequence). CDR3 coding DNA: TGTGCCAGCAGCTTGGTATCCGAGAATACGCAGTATTTT. It translates to CASSLVSENTQYF.

This clonotype showed up just a few times. The chain couples TRBV5-5 to TRBJ2-7; 8 positions match TRBD1. V dropped 4 bases and J dropped 7; count of bases not matched to a gene: 10. Germline CDR1 SGHKS, CDR2 YYEKEE (reference sequence). The CDR3 length is 14 residues. The CDR3 here is CASSPPDRAGEQYF. The CDR3, as DNA: TGTGCCAGCAGCCCCCCGGACAGGGCGGGGGAGCAGTACTTC.

The chain recombines TRBV25-1 with TRBJ2-3, with D perhaps matching TRBD2 (6 bases). Trimming pared 1 base from V and 2 bases from J, leaving 16 bases between. The V gene's germline CDR1 is MGHDK and CDR2 SYGVNS. This CDR3 is built from 17 residues. The CDR3 sequence: CASSEFFIAETTDTQYF. In DNA form, the CDR3 reads TGTGCCAGCAGTGAATTCTTTATAGCGGAGACCACAGATACGCAGTATTTT.

This clonotype was recorded a few times. The chain combines TRBV27 with TRBJ1-2; 8 bases are shared with TRBD1. Trimming removed 4 bases from V and 8 bases from J; junction bases left unmatched: 3. The CDR3 has 12 residues. Germline CDR1 and CDR2: MNHEY and SMNVEV (reference sequence). CDR3 in DNA: TGTGCCAGCAGTTCGAGGACAGGGGGCTACACCTTC. It yields the protein CASSSRTGGYTF.

V gene TRBV6-2 or TRBV6-3 combines with J gene TRBJ2-7; D ambiguous. This CDR3 comprises 15 residues. Per the germline V gene, CDR1 is MNHEY and CDR2 is SVGEGT. With 0 bases removed from V and 2 bases from J, the gap between germline ends came to 11 bases. The CDR3 is CASSYSGQIAYEQYF. The CDR3 DNA reads as TGTGCCAGCAGTTACTCCGGCCAGATAGCCTACGAGCAGTACTTC.

This clonotype was detected a few times. The chain uses TRBV3-1 and TRBJ2-7, with a weak D call TRBD1 (6 bases). V lost 5 bases and J 3 bases, leaving 14 bases between the germline ends. Germline CDR1 is LGHDT and CDR2 is YNNKEL (reference sequence). The CDR3 runs to 14 residues. The CDR3 here is CASSSGTNNYEQYF. CDR3 bases: TGTGCCAGCAGCTCCGGGACAAATAACTACGAGCAGTACTTC.